This T cell receptor (beta chain) was profiled in a study of blood T cell repertoires in COVID-19. Whole-study context: PBMCs, B-cell-depleted T cells, or T cells provided the cDNA or gDNA that made up the material.

The authors' processing: Amplification with reference gene primers provided the estimates of nucleated cell counts. Profiled with immunoSEQ multiplex PCR; TCRdb holds only in-frame clones, not every one. V and J calls and clone size are as listed in that table; D and trimming were resolved from the DNA. Of about 200,000 clones in the sample, roughly 84% are singletons; the top ten hold 1.9%. CDR3 length: 16 residues. The V end lost 4 bases, the J end lost 0 bases, and 10 bases lay between the germline ends. The germline V gene encodes CDR1 MDHEN and CDR2 SYDVKM. Material for sequencing was peripheral blood. The TCR comes from a man aged 35-49 years with active or convalescent COVID-19. The J gene is TRBJ1-6, the V gene TRBV28, with D tentatively TRBD1 (6 bases). The CDR3 sequence: CASSSHRVSYNSPLHF. The CDR3 region has the DNA TGTGCCAGCAGTTCACACAGGGTCTCCTATAATTCACCCCTCCACTTT.